Following are 21 T cell receptor beta chains from one sample sequenced in a study of Graves' ophthalmopathy and Graves' hyperthyroidism. From RNA, the CDR3 regions of TCR beta chains were amplified and sequenced. HTBI primers were employed in first-round RT-PCR, then a second-round multiplex PCR followed. One entry per CDR3 protein results from TCRdb running MiXCR on the multiplex PCR reads. There are approximately 1.2 million distinct CDR3 sequences in the sample; approximately 35% occur only once, and 11% lies in the top ten. The specimen sequenced was peripheral blood or thyroid tissue (not recorded which). Receptors were obtained from an adult man with Graves' hyperthyroidism.

This clonotype was seen ten or more times. The V call is TRBV5-1, the J call TRBJ2-2; D gene unclear. Germline loops: CDR1 SGHRS, CDR2 YFSETQ. The V and J ends lost 5 bases and 4 bases respectively, with 12 bases between them. The CDR3 totals 14 residues. CDR3 amino acids: CASRTERGTGELFF. CDR3 nucleotide sequence: TGCGCCAGCAGAACCGAAAGAGGCACCGGGGAGCTGTTTTTT.

The table lists this clonotype with a few counts. The CDR3 nucleotides read TGTGCCAGCAGCGTCGACAGGGCCGACACTGAAGCTTTCTTT. As protein: CASSVDRADTEAFF. The rearrangement uses TRBV2 and TRBJ1-1; 7 nucleotides match TRBD1. CDR3 length: 14 residues. Germline CDR1 is SNHLY and CDR2 is FYNNEI. With V trimmed by 6 bases and J by 3 bases, 7 bases remained unmatched. Looking up the rest from reference TRBV2 and TRBJ1-1 gives the full variable domain: EPEVTQTPSHQVTQMGQEVILRCVPISNHLYFYWYRQILGQKVEFLVSFYNNEISEKSEIFDDQFSVERPDGSNFTLKIRSTKLEDSAMYFCASSVDRADTEAFFGQGTRLTVV.

The CDR3 DNA is TGCGCCAGCAGCTCGACTCTAGCGGGAGTTGTCGAGCAGTACTTC. It encodes CASSSTLAGVVEQYF. The gene calls are TRBV5-1 and TRBJ2-5; 10 bases fit TRBD2. The J call could be wrong; TRBJ2-7 is a better fit for the DNA end. The germline CDR1 and CDR2 sequences are SGHRS and YFSETQ. The CDR3 covers 15 residues.

This clonotype was seen many times. This rearrangement joins TRBV11-2 to TRBJ1-2, with 8 nucleotides matching TRBD1. The CDR3 length is 14 residues. The trim removed 4 bases at V and 3 bases at J, leaving 4 bases unmatched. The germline V gene has CDR1 SGHAT and CDR2 FQNNGV. The CDR3 here is CASSSQGEDYGYTF. CDR3 nucleotide sequence: TGTGCCAGCAGCTCACAGGGGGAAGACTATGGCTACACCTTC.

This clonotype appeared many times. V usage is TRBV28 and J usage is TRBJ2-5; a possible D gene is TRBD1 (5 bases). Germline values: CDR1 MDHEN, CDR2 SYDVKM. V dropped 3 bases and J dropped 1 base, with 12 bases sitting between them. The CDR3 extends over 15 amino acids. Written as DNA, the CDR3 is TGTGCCAGCAGTTTTCCGCGTGACAGCCAAGAGACCCAGTACTTC. It is translated as CASSFPRDSQETQYF.

The chain is built from TRBV4-3 and TRBJ1-3; D remains ambiguous. This CDR3 spans 17 amino acids. Between the trimmed V and J ends, which lost 1 base and 0 bases, there was a span of 13 bases. Germline V lookup: CDR1 LGHNA, CDR2 YSLEER. CDR3: CASSQGLEASSGNTIYF. CDR3 coding DNA: TGCGCCAGCAGCCAAGGTTTAGAGGCCAGCTCTGGAAACACCATATATTTT.

As concerns this clonotype: A read error may account for a junction end that differs from germline. V is TRBV10-1 and J is TRBJ1-6, with a possible D match to TRBD1 (6 bases). Germline CDR1 is WNHNN and CDR2 is SYGVQD (reference sequence). This CDR3 has 13 residues. The CDR3 nucleotides read TGTGCCAGCCGGGACACTTATAATTCACCCCTCCACTTT. Its translation: CASRDTYNSPLHF.

The rearrangement uses TRBV29-1 and TRBJ1-2; D unclear. V was shortened by 6 bases and J by 6 bases, with 11 bases between the two germline ends. Germline loops: CDR1 SQVTM, CDR2 ANQGSEA. The CDR3 sequence is 11 residues long. CDR3 loop: CSVPRWHGYTF. DNA for the CDR3: TGCAGCGTCCCCAGGTGGCATGGCTACACCTTC.

V and J are TRBV10-3 and TRBJ1-5; the D is unclear. This CDR3 region has 11 residues. Germline V gene data show CDR1 as ENHRY and CDR2 as SYGVKD. Written as DNA, the CDR3 is TGTGCTCAACAAAGCAATCAGCCCCAGCATTTT. It translates to CAQQSNQPQHF.

Regarding this clonotype: The junction does not match germline at one end; this may be a read error. The V and J genes are TRBV10-3 and TRBJ2-7; D is uncertain. This CDR3 is 14 amino acids long. Germline loops: CDR1 ENHRY, CDR2 SYGVKD. CDR3 sequence (DNA): TGTGCCATCAGTTTACCTCCCATAGATAGGCAGCAAGACTTC. It translates to CAISLPPIDRQQDF.

The DNA of the CDR3 is TGTGCCAGCAGTGAATTCCCGGGTAGCGGGAGGGTCAATGAGCAGTTCTTC. Its translation: CASSEFPGSGRVNEQFF. The rearrangement joins TRBV25-1 to TRBJ2-1; 11 positions match TRBD2. Trimming took 1 base from V and 6 from J; bases not matched to a gene: 8. This CDR3 comprises 17 residues. The V gene's germline CDR1 is MGHDK and CDR2 SYGVNS.

This clonotype turned up a few times. The chain couples TRBV20-1 to TRBJ2-2, with 8 positions matching TRBD1. The ends lost 6 bases at V and 4 bases at J; junction bases unmatched: 4. The CDR3 sequence is 13 residues long. Germline-derived CDR1 and CDR2 are DFQATT and SNEGSKA (reference sequence). CDR3 residues: CSATGQGTGELFF. In DNA, the CDR3 is TGCAGTGCAACTGGACAGGGCACCGGGGAGCTGTTTTTT.

At least ten counts were recorded for this clonotype. The chain couples TRBV7-8 to TRBJ2-7; D perhaps matches TRBD2 (5 bases). CDR3 length: 14 residues. Germline V gives CDR1 SGHVS, CDR2 FQNEAQ. The V and J ends lost 6 bases and 2 bases respectively, with 14 bases between them. The CDR3: CASSGTRAAYEQYF. The CDR3 DNA reads TGTGCCAGCAGTGGTACTCGAGCGGCCTACGAGCAGTACTTC.

A remark on this clonotype: Mismatch with germline at one junction end may stem from a read error. The CDR3 DNA sequence: TGTGCCAGTAGTTCAGGACTAGCGGGACCAAGTCACCCGTTCTTC. The encoded protein is CASSSGLAGPSHPFF. This chain connects TRBV19 to TRBJ2-5; 12 nucleotides align to TRBD2. The CDR3 extends over 15 amino acids. Germline V gives CDR1 LNHDA, CDR2 SQIVND (reference sequence).

This clonotype was seen many times. The chain carries TRBV7-9 and TRBJ1-2; 7 nucleotides match TRBD1. In germline, CDR1 is SEHNR, CDR2 FQNEAQ (reference sequence). After removal of 4 bases from V and 8 bases from J, the junction contained 7 bases not matched to a gene. This CDR3 is built from 13 residues. In DNA form, the CDR3 reads TGTGCCAGCAGCTCGACAGGGACAAAAGGCTACACCTTC. Amino acids: CASSSTGTKGYTF.

The chain recombines TRBV29-1 with TRBJ2-7; TRBD2 aligns across 10 bases. The CDR3 is made up of 13 amino acids. Looked up from germline, CDR1 is SQVTM and CDR2 is ANQGSEA. The ends lost 7 bases at V and 2 bases at J; junction bases unmatched: 5. The CDR3 DNA follows: TGCAGCGCTATAGCGGGAGGAACCTACGAGCAGTACTTC. Residues: CSAIAGGTYEQYF.

There are many counts of this clonotype. The chain has TRBV10-3 and TRBJ2-7; D is possibly TRBD1 (6 bases). The CDR3 is 13 amino acids. CDR1 ENHRY and CDR2 SYGVKD come from the germline V gene. V was shortened by 5 bases and J by 0 bases, with 8 bases between the two germline ends. The CDR3 coding sequence is TGTGCCATCAGTTACAGGGACTCCTACGAGCAGTACTTC. Translating gives CAISYRDSYEQYF.

A few counts support this clonotype. The rearrangement joins TRBV5-1 to TRBJ2-3; maybe TRBD2 (5 bases). The CDR3 is 15 residues long. Trimming took off 0 bases at V and 2 bases at J, with 10 bases between the two ends. In germline, CDR1 is SGHRS, CDR2 YFSETQ. The CDR3 coding sequence is TGCGCCAGCAGCTTGGAGGAGGTATTCACAGATACGCAGTATTTT. This encodes CASSLEEVFTDTQYF. The entire variable domain, with the rest obtained from reference TRBV5-1 and TRBJ2-3, is as follows: KAGVTQTPRYLIKTRGQQVTLSCSPISGHRSVSWYQQTPGQGLQFLFEYFSETQRNKGNFPGRFSGRQFSNSRSEMNVSTLELGDSALYLCASSLEEVFTDTQYFGPGTRLTVL.

In this sample, this clonotype turned up once. The rearrangement joins TRBV7-8 to TRBJ2-7; 8 bases are shared with TRBD2. Losses at the gene ends were 9 bases for V and 8 bases for J; bases not matched to a gene: 3. This CDR3 is 10 amino acids long. In germline, CDR1 is SGHVS, CDR2 FQNEAQ. The CDR3 region has the DNA TGTGCCAGTCGGGGGGGGCAGCAGTACTTC. Amino acids: CASRGGQQYF.

This clonotype was seen at least ten times. The chain links TRBV2 to TRBJ2-7, with D unresolved. CDR3 length: 12 amino acids. The V end lost 4 bases, the J end lost 0 bases, and 4 bases lay between the germline ends. Germline loops: CDR1 SNHLY, CDR2 FYNNEI. The CDR3 nucleotides are TGTGCCAGCAGTGCTCTCTCCTACGAGCAGTACTTC. Its translation: CASSALSYEQYF.

This clonotype was detected only a few times. The CDR3 sequence is CASSQDQWDTQYF. The CDR3 coding sequence is TGTGCCAGCAGCCAAGATCAATGGGATACGCAGTATTTT. J is TRBJ2-3 and V is TRBV14; D unresolved. CDR3 length: 13 amino acids. Germline assignment: CDR1 SGHDN and CDR2 FVKESK. With 0 bases removed from V and 6 bases from J, the gap between germline ends came to 7 bases.